The source of this T cell receptor (beta chain) is a study of T cell responses to AZD1222 COVID-19 vaccine. The table came from immunoSEQ multiplex PCR; TCRdb's copy has only in-frame clones and leaves some out. Of 100,000 to 120,000 clones detected, around 90% appear once; the ten largest clones hold around 7.8%. The starting material was peripheral blood, obtained on day 0 of AZD1222 vaccination. This receptor was taken from an adult in good health.

The CDR3 reads CATLWGEKLFF. CDR3 nucleotides: TGTGCCACCCTTTGGGGGGAAAAACTGTTTTTT. This chain joins TRBV19 and TRBJ1-4, with a weak D call TRBD1 (5 bases). The CDR3 runs to 11 residues. V was pared by 10 bases and J by 8 bases, with 11 bases between. Germline V lookup: CDR1 LNHDA, CDR2 SQIVND (reference sequence).